Listed below are T cell receptor beta chains from one sample, sequenced in a study of long-term antiretroviral therapy in people with HIV. The repertoire was sequenced with immunoSEQ multiplex PCR; TCRdb's copy has only in-frame clones and lacks some. This repertoire shows some 30,000 clones, around nine tenths found once; its top ten account for 13%. Material: unsorted PBMCs, obtained 1.1 years after starting antiretroviral therapy. These receptors all come from a man between 18 and 35 years old with HIV. The CDR3 runs from the conserved cysteine through the conserved F or W. Fields, in order: J gene, clone size, D gene, V gene, CDR3 protein, CDR3 DNA. A D gene is named only where the DNA matches it firmly. Clone sizes are given selectively: once, few, many, or a class where the clone is expanded.

TRBJ2-7	-	-	TRBV5-8	CASSLGGYEQYF	TGTGCCAGCAGCTTGGGGGGTTACGAGCAGTACTTC
TRBJ2-2	-	TRBD1	TRBV30	CAWSVRDRDTGELFF	TGTGCCTGGAGTGTACGGGACAGGGACACCGGGGAGCTGTTTTTT
TRBJ2-1	-	-	TRBV6-5	CASSYPEDNLWLF	TGTGCCAGCAGTTACCCGGAGGACAACCTGTGGCTCTTC
TRBJ1-2	-	-	TRBV19	CASSIGSGDYGYTF	TGTGCCAGTAGTATAGGGTCGGGGGACTATGGCTACACCTTC
TRBJ1-5	few	-	TRBV7-2	CASSPTDQPQHF	TGTGCCAGCAGTCCTACAGATCAGCCCCAGCATTTT
TRBJ1-4	-	-	TRBV12-5	CASGLGDGDEKLFF	TGTGCTAGTGGTTTGGGGGATGGTGATGAAAAACTGTTTTTT
TRBJ2-1	-	-	TRBV9	CASSVGKDSYNEQFF	TGTGCCAGCAGCGTAGGGAAGGATAGCTACAATGAGCAGTTCTTC
TRBJ1-5	-	-	TRBV28	CASSVGRTQPQHF	TGTGCCAGCAGTGTGGGAAGAACTCAGCCCCAGCATTTT
TRBJ2-5	-	TRBD2	TRBV6-1	CASSELAGGQETQYF	TGTGCCAGCAGTGAACTAGCGGGGGGGCAAGAGACCCAGTACTTC
TRBJ1-2	-	-	TRBV14	CASSDGRVYGYTF	TGTGCCAGCAGCGACGGCAGGGTCTATGGCTACACCTTC
TRBJ1-1	once	-	TRBV10-3	CAISESEPVHTEAFF	TGTGCCATCAGTGAGTCAGAACCAGTTCACACTGAAGCTTTCTTT
TRBJ1-2	-	-	TRBV5-5	CASSPVPNYGYTF	TGTGCCAGCAGCCCCGTCCCTAACTATGGCTACACCTTC
TRBJ2-3	large	TRBD2	TRBV7-2	CASSLIAGGRDTQYF	TGTGCCAGCAGCCTCATAGCGGGGGGGCGGGATACGCAGTATTTT
TRBJ2-3	-	TRBD2	TRBV13	CASSRGLDADTQYF	TGTGCCAGCAGCCGGGGACTAGACGCAGATACGCAGTATTTT
TRBJ2-2	-	-	TRBV19	CASRAGQGGSDLRLFF	TGTGCCAGTAGGGCTGGTCAGGGCGGATCTGATCTGAGGTTGTTTTTT
TRBJ1-1	-	-	TRBV30	CAWSLYTEAFF	TGTGCCTGGAGTTTATACACTGAAGCTTTCTTT
TRBJ2-7	-	TRBD2	TRBV7-9	CASSLGGFGGSYEQYF	TGTGCCAGCAGCTTGGGAGGGTTTGGCGGGTCCTACGAGCAGTACTTC
TRBJ2-7	-	-	TRBV4-2	CASSQDNQGGEQYF	TGTGCCAGCAGCCAAGATAATCAGGGGGGGGAGCAGTACTTC
TRBJ2-4	once	-	TRBV30	CAWSGGGVIQYF	TGTGCCTGGAGTGGGGGCGGAGTCATTCAGTACTTC
TRBJ2-7	-	-	TRBV11-2	CASSFFEQGTGYEQYF	TGTGCCAGCAGCTTTTTCGAACAGGGGACTGGGTACGAGCAGTACTTC
TRBJ2-7	once	-	TRBV2	CASSEGVPVDEQYF	TGTGCCAGCAGTGAAGGGGTCCCGGTTGACGAGCAGTACTTC
TRBJ2-7	-	TRBD1	TRBV5-4	CASSLRQGRSYEQYF	TGTGCCAGCAGCTTGAGACAGGGGCGATCCTACGAGCAGTACTTC
TRBJ1-2	-	TRBD1	TRBV5-6	CASSLAQGGGYGYTF	TGTGCCAGCAGCTTGGCCCAGGGGGGTGGCTATGGCTACACCTTC
TRBJ1-2	-	-	TRBV5-6	CASSLDAWGYGYTF	TGTGCCAGCAGCTTGGACGCCTGGGGCTATGGCTACACCTTC
TRBJ1-2	-	-	TRBV7-8	CASSSKGTYGYTF	TGTGCCAGCAGCTCCAAGGGAACATATGGCTACACCTTC
TRBJ2-5	-	TRBD1	TRBV7-9	CASSLELEGASQYF	TGTGCCAGCAGCTTAGAGCTCGAGGGGGCGTCCCAGTACTTC
TRBJ1-4	-	-	TRBV25-1	CASSVRQSFNEKLFF	TGTGCCAGCAGTGTACGACAGTCCTTTAATGAAAAACTGTTTTTT
TRBJ2-2	-	-	TRBV5-1	CASSLGTPNTGELFF	TGCGCCAGCAGCTTGGGAACTCCGAACACCGGGGAGCTGTTTTTT
TRBJ2-3	-	TRBD2	TRBV7-6	CASSRLASSADTQYF	TGTGCCAGCAGCAGACTAGCTTCTTCGGCCGATACGCAGTATTTT
TRBJ2-3	-	-	TRBV29-1	CSIIFQNTDTQYF	TGCAGTATCATCTTCCAGAATACAGATACGCAGTATTTT
TRBJ2-2	-	TRBD1	TRBV10-3	CAIKPGQTPTGELFF	TGTGCCATCAAACCGGGACAGACCCCCACCGGGGAGCTGTTTTTT
TRBJ2-1	-	-	TRBV11-2	CASSLAPTVYNEQFF	TGTGCCAGCAGCTTAGCCCCGACAGTATACAATGAGCAGTTCTTC
TRBJ1-2	-	-	TRBV4-2	CASTGTSGGYTF	TGTGCCAGCACTGGCACTTCGGGTGGCTACACCTTC
TRBJ2-7	-	-	TRBV30	CAWSAPLDTHYEQYF	TGTGCCTGGAGTGCGCCCTTGGACACCCACTACGAGCAGTACTTC
TRBJ1-2	-	-	TRBV13	CASSPGGVRGYTF	TGTGCCAGCAGCCCCGGAGGGGTTAGAGGCTACACCTTC
TRBJ1-5	-	-	TRBV4-2	CASSEEDAGTQPQHF	TGTGCCAGCAGCGAAGAGGACGCAGGGACTCAGCCCCAGCATTTT
TRBJ1-1	-	-	TRBV21-1	CASSYYGAPNTEAFF	TGTGCCAGCAGCTACTACGGGGCACCCAACACTGAAGCTTTCTTT
TRBJ1-5	-	-	TRBV19	CASSIGGGEQPQHF	TGTGCCAGTAGTATAGGAGGGGGTGAGCAGCCCCAGCATTTT
TRBJ2-3	once	TRBD1	TRBV19	CASSDRGGDTQYF	TGTGCCAGTAGTGACAGGGGTGGAGATACGCAGTATTTT
TRBJ2-3	-	-	TRBV19	CASRGTFGPDTQYF	TGTGCCAGTAGGGGGACTTTCGGACCAGATACGCAGTATTTT
TRBJ2-7	-	TRBD1	TRBV28	CASSLHRGPNEQYF	TGTGCCAGCAGTTTGCACAGGGGGCCCAACGAGCAGTACTTC
TRBJ1-2	-	-	TRBV6-5	CASSREPTPYYGYTF	TGTGCCAGCAGTAGAGAGCCCACCCCTTACTATGGCTACACCTTC
TRBJ2-7	few	TRBD2	TRBV7-8	CASSGLAQHEQYF	TGTGCCAGCTCGGGACTAGCGCAACACGAGCAGTACTTC
TRBJ2-1	-	-	TRBV5-6	CASSLGPNEQFF	TGTGCCAGCAGCTTAGGTCCCAATGAGCAGTTCTTC
TRBJ2-6	-	-	TRBV11-2	CASSLDDRGRHSGANVLTF	TGTGCCAGCAGCTTAGATGATAGGGGACGACACTCTGGGGCCAACGTCCTGACTTTC
TRBJ2-7	-	TRBD1	TRBV10-3	CAASRAAGQGYEQYF	TGTGCCGCCTCCAGAGCGGCGGGACAGGGGTACGAGCAGTACTTC
TRBJ2-2	-	-	TRBV2	CASKFAGELFF	TGTGCCAGCAAGTTCGCGGGGGAGCTGTTTTTT
TRBJ2-5	-	TRBD2	TRBV6-1	CASSELAGGQETQYF	TGTGCCAGCAGTGAACTAGCGGGGGGCCAAGAGACCCAGTACTTC
TRBJ1-6	-	TRBD1	TRBV27	CASSFTGVNSPLHF	TGTGCCAGCAGTTTCACAGGGGTGAATTCACCCCTCCACTTT
TRBJ2-2	-	-	TRBV4-3	CASSQEYSPPGELFF	TGCGCCAGCAGCCAAGAGTACTCCCCGCCCGGGGAGCTGTTTTTT
TRBJ2-5	-	TRBD1	TRBV19	CASSIQGAKETQYF	TGTGCCAGTAGTATACAGGGGGCTAAAGAGACCCAGTACTTC
TRBJ1-1	-	-	TRBV25-1	CASSDLSLTENTEAFF	TGTGCCAGCAGTGACTTATCTCTGACAGAGAACACTGAAGCTTTCTTT
TRBJ1-6	-	-	TRBV27	CASSIRDTSSPLHF	TGTGCCAGCAGTATACGGGACACTAGCTCACCCCTCCACTTT
TRBJ1-5	-	TRBD1	TRBV28	CASSLIGGGNQPQHF	TGTGCCAGCAGTTTGATAGGGGGCGGAAATCAGCCCCAGCATTTT
TRBJ1-1	-	-	TRBV5-4	CASSLWEGEAFF	TGTGCCAGCAGCTTGTGGGAAGGTGAAGCTTTCTTT
TRBJ2-2	few	-	TRBV19	CASQGTSNTGELFF	TGTGCCAGTCAGGGGACGTCGAACACCGGGGAGCTGTTTTTT
TRBJ1-6	few	-	TRBV5-4	CASSLGQYNSPLHF	TGTGCCAGCAGCTTGGGACAGTATAATTCACCCCTCCACTTT
TRBJ1-6	-	TRBD1	TRBV19	CASRVQGNNSPLHF	TGTGCCAGTAGAGTACAGGGGAATAATTCACCCCTCCACTTT
TRBJ2-3	-	-	TRBV4-3	CASSQDWADTQYF	TGCGCCAGCAGCCAAGATTGGGCAGATACGCAGTATTTT
TRBJ2-1	-	-	TRBV11-2	CASILRVDEDNEQFF	TGTGCCAGCATCCTCAGGGTGGACGAGGACAATGAGCAGTTCTTC